The 23 T cell receptor beta chains reported below all come from one sample, sequenced in a study of tumor and adjacent non-tumor tissue in lung cancer (dated by TCRdb to 2017 to 2018). The method behind the library was multiplex PCR. Sequencing took place on an Illumina HiSeq 2500. Following protocols modified from ARM-PCR, the researchers constructed TCRbeta libraries through three rounds of nested PCR with primers (Table S4). TCRdb redid the processing of the public reads, applying fastp at Q25 and MiXCR, and retained in-frame beta chains. Merged by CDR3 protein, the rows form single entries marked with the most common genes and DNA. Within this sample are approximately 76,000 distinct CDR3 sequences, with roughly 70% of them counted one time only. Around 13% of the sample comes from the top ten. RNA was isolated from bulk unsorted tissue, and RNA quality was assessed with a NanoDrop ND-1000 and an Agilent 2100.

The sample comprised lung tumor tissue. Source of these receptors: a woman in her 70s with non-small cell lung cancer.

In the case of this clonotype: This could be a read error, since a much larger clone is one nucleotide away. This chain links TRBV28 with TRBJ2-1; 11 bases are shared with TRBD2. Germline V gene data show CDR1 as MDHEN and CDR2 as SYDVKM. V trimming: 5 bases; J trimming: 10 bases; junction bases outside the gene matches: 10. The CDR3 totals 15 residues. The CDR3 coding sequence is TGTGCCAGCAGTCAACTAGCGGGAGCGGCGGGCGAGCAGTTCTTC. It translates to CASSQLAGAAGEQFF.

There are many counts of this clonotype. The J gene is TRBJ1-3, the V gene TRBV28; 9 nucleotides line up with TRBD1. The CDR3 spans 18 residues. The V gene end was trimmed by 2 bases and the J gene end by 0 bases; junction bases not matched to a gene: 8. Germline assignment: CDR1 MDHEN and CDR2 SYDVKM. CDR3 residues: CASSLPYRGLSSGNTIYF. CDR3 bases: TGTGCCAGCAGTTTACCCTACAGGGGGCTGAGCTCTGGAAACACCATATATTTT. The full variable domain, with the rest looked up from reference TRBV28 and TRBJ1-3, is DVKVTQSSRYLVKRTGEKVFLECVQDMDHENMFWYRQDPGLGLRLIYFSYDVKMKEKGDIPEGYSVSREKKERFSLILESASTNQTSMYLCASSLPYRGLSSGNTIYFGEGSWLTVV.

V gene TRBV11-1 combines with J gene TRBJ2-1, with 9 positions matching TRBD2. After removal of 6 bases from V and 5 bases from J, the junction contained 14 bases not matched to a gene. Looked up from germline, CDR1 is SGHAT and CDR2 is FQDESV (reference sequence). The CDR3 is 17 residues long. The CDR3 is CASSSHLAGASHNEQFF. The CDR3, as DNA: TGTGCCAGCAGTTCCCACTTAGCGGGAGCTTCCCACAATGAGCAGTTCTTC. The variable domain in full, completed from reference TRBV11-1 and TRBJ2-1, reads EAEVAQSPRYKITEKSQAVAFWCDPISGHATLYWYRQILGQGPELLVQFQDESVVDDSQLPKDRFSAERLKGVDSTLKIQPAELGDSAMYLCASSSHLAGASHNEQFFGPGTRLTVL.

With respect to this clonotype: A read error may be the cause here, since a much bigger clone is one base away. CDR3 bases: TGTGTCAGCACCGGCGTGCAGGGGGTAGGAGAGCAGTACTTC. It specifies CVSTGVQGVGEQYF. The chain carries TRBV11-2 and TRBJ2-7; 7 bases are a match to TRBD1. CDR1 SGHAT and CDR2 FQNNGV come from the germline V gene. This CDR3 spans 14 amino acids. Full variable domain (outside the CDR3, taken from reference TRBV11-2 and TRBJ2-7): EAGVAQSPRYKIIEKRQSVAFWCNPISGHATLYWYQQILGQGPKLLIQFQNNGVVDDSQLPKDRFSAERLKGVDSTLKIQPAKLEDSAVYLCVSTGVQGVGEQYFGPGTRLTVT.

In the case of this clonotype: Since a much larger clone is just one base distant, this may be a read error. Without the conserved terminal phenylalanine or tryptophan, this CDR3 likely stems from a read error. The CDR3 here is CASSLHSSETQYC. The CDR3 coding sequence is TGTGCCAGCAGCTTACACAGCTCCGAGACCCAGTACTGC. J is TRBJ2-5 and V is TRBV13; D is uncertain. The CDR3 is 13 residues long. Between the trimmed V and J ends, which lost 2 bases and 5 bases, there was a span of 9 bases. Germline V gene lookup returns CDR1 PRHDT and CDR2 FYEKMQ (reference sequence).

In this sample, this clonotype turned up many times. This chain uses TRBV5-6 with TRBJ2-7, with 9 bases aligning to TRBD1. V lost 0 bases, J lost 2 bases, and 0 bases stayed unmatched. Germline assignment: CDR1 SGHDT and CDR2 YYEEEE. This CDR3 has 14 residues. The CDR3 sequence: CASSLGDRAYEQYF. The CDR3 region has the DNA TGTGCCAGCAGCTTGGGGGACAGGGCCTACGAGCAGTACTTC.

The CDR3 protein is CASSPRTDGYTF. The CDR3 nucleotides read TGTGCCAGTAGTCCACGGACTGATGGCTACACCTTC. The V call is TRBV12-3 or TRBV12-4, the J call TRBJ1-2; D call uncertain. V was cut by 9 bases and J by 6 bases, with 14 bases left in between. The CDR3 totals 12 residues.

Details on this clonotype: Possible read error: a much larger clone is one base away. The rearrangement links TRBV10-3 to TRBJ2-7; 9 bases map to TRBD2. Germline V CDR1 and CDR2: ENHRY, SYGVKD. The CDR3 runs to 13 residues. CDR3 nucleotide sequence: TGTACCATCAAGTGGCGGGAGGGCTACGAGCAGTACTTC. This encodes CTIKWREGYEQYF.

This clonotype was counted a few times. A read error may account for a junction end that differs from germline. The rearrangement joins TRBV9 to TRBJ1-4, with D possibly TRBD1 on 5 matching bases. Germline CDR1 reads SGDLS; CDR2 reads YYNGEE. CDR3 size: 15 residues. CDR3 protein: CTSSVDGTPGEKLFF. CDR3 coding DNA: TGTACCAGCAGCGTCGACGGGACCCCGGGCGAAAAACTGTTTTTT.

Of note for this clonotype: This may be a read error: a much more frequent sequence differs by one nucleotide. As the CDR3 is not closed by the conserved phenylalanine or tryptophan, this likely results from a read error. V and J are TRBV20-1 and TRBJ2-7; TRBD2 aligns across 15 bases. Germline trimming cut 4 bases from V and 4 bases from J; bases unmatched to any gene: 11. There are 17 residues in the CDR3. In germline, CDR1 is DFQATT, CDR2 SNEGSKA (reference sequence). CDR3 region: CSANNLDGTSGRYEQYC. CDR3 nucleotides: TGCAGTGCTAACAATTTAGACGGGACTAGCGGGAGGTACGAGCAGTACTGC.

The chain links TRBV6-1 to TRBJ1-4; D possibly corresponds to TRBD1 (5 bases). Trimming took off 6 bases at V and 8 bases at J, with 13 bases between the two ends. Germline-derived CDR1 and CDR2 are MNHNS and SASEGT. The CDR3 is 13 residues long. CDR3 protein: CASRDPQGEKLFF. The CDR3 coding sequence is TGTGCCAGCAGGGACCCTCAGGGAGAAAAACTGTTTTTT.

This clonotype turned up a few times. The rearrangement joins TRBV7-9 to TRBJ2-7, with D perhaps TRBD2 (5 bases). Germline lookup yields CDR1 SEHNR and CDR2 FQNEAQ (reference sequence). Trimming shortened V by 5 bases and J by 4 bases, and 18 bases separated the two germline ends. The CDR3 runs 15 residues. Here the CDR3 reads CASSPGLLLGYEQYF. In DNA, the CDR3 is TGTGCCAGCAGCCCCGGACTTCTTCTCGGATACGAGCAGTACTTC.

Notes on this clonotype: The missing conserved phenylalanine or tryptophan at the end of this CDR3 makes a read error likely. The chain joins TRBV11-2 to TRBJ2-2, with D perhaps matching TRBD1 (6 bases). CDR3 length: 17 amino acids. Germline CDR1 and CDR2: SGHAT and FQNNGV. V was trimmed by 5 bases and J by 5 bases, leaving 21 bases between them. CDR3 in DNA: TGTGCCAGCAGCATACAGGGACGTGGGAGAGGAACCGGGGAGCTGTTTATT. This sequence encodes CASSIQGRGRGTGELFI.

Concerning this clonotype: A much larger clone lies one base from this, so it may be a read error. The rearrangement uses TRBV28 and TRBJ2-2; TRBD2 agrees at 12 bases. The CDR3 sequence is 15 residues long. Per the germline V gene, CDR1 is MDHEN and CDR2 is SYDVKM. The CDR3 sequence: CTSRPSGRAHGELFF. In nucleotides, the CDR3 is TGTACCAGCAGACCTAGCGGGAGGGCTCACGGGGAGCTGTTTTTT.

Comment on this clonotype: This may come from a read error, since a much larger clone is one base off. The chain's CDR3 is CASIRGGSLTYEQYF. The CDR3, as DNA: TGTGCCAGCATCCGAGGCGGGAGCCTTACCTACGAGCAGTACTTC. The chain employs TRBV28 and TRBJ2-7, with TRBD2 identical over 7 bases. The CDR3 length is 15 residues. Unmatched junction bases numbered 11, after V lost 7 bases and J lost 2 bases. The germline gives CDR1 MDHEN, CDR2 SYDVKM.

The table lists this clonotype with many counts. This chain uses TRBV30 with TRBJ2-7; TRBD1 matches at 8 bases. Unmatched junction bases numbered 5, after V lost 0 bases and J lost 4 bases. Germline loops: CDR1 GTSNPN, CDR2 SVGIG (reference sequence). This CDR3 is built from 14 residues. CDR3 in DNA: TGTGCCTGGAGTGTAGGGCAGGGGGCATACGAGCAGTACTTC. Translation gives CAWSVGQGAYEQYF.

This clonotype appeared a few times. The chain joins TRBV20-1 to TRBJ1-5, with D unclear. Per the germline V gene, CDR1 is DFQATT and CDR2 is SNEGSKA (reference sequence). Trimming removed 0 bases from V and 3 bases from J, with 12 bases in between. This CDR3 is built from 15 residues. CDR3 loop: CSARDPSQLNQPQHF. CDR3 coding DNA: TGCAGTGCTAGAGATCCGTCACAGCTCAATCAGCCCCAGCATTTT.

The chain uses TRBV29-1 and TRBJ2-2; 11 bases match TRBD2. J was trimmed by 6 bases and V by 3 bases; bases with no gene match: 9. Germline lookup yields CDR1 SQVTM and CDR2 ANQGSEA. This CDR3 is 16 amino acids long. The CDR3 region has the DNA TGCAGCGTTGAGCACACTAGCGGGAGATACTCCGGGGAGCTGTTTTTT. Translating gives CSVEHTSGRYSGELFF.

Concerning this clonotype itself: One end of the junction fails to match germline, which may point to a read error. V usage is TRBV4-1 and J usage is TRBJ2-1; D is unresolved. The germline gives CDR1 MGHRA, CDR2 YSYEKL. This CDR3 is built from 16 residues. CDR3 loop: CASSLHASGHYSEQFF. DNA of the CDR3: TGCGCCAGCAGCCTTCACGCTAGTGGCCACTACAGTGAGCAGTTCTTC.

In regard to this clonotype: The junction and the germline gene differ at one end; a read error may be behind it. The CDR3 is CARSYSGLAQGTDTQYF. The CDR3 DNA follows: TGTGCCAGGAGTTACTCCGGACTAGCTCAGGGCACAGATACGCAGTATTTC. This sequence joins TRBV6-6 and TRBJ2-3; 8 bases are a match to TRBD2. Germline loops: CDR1 MNHNY, CDR2 SVGAGI (reference sequence). The CDR3 contains 17 residues.

The chain links TRBV5-4 to TRBJ1-1, with 7 bases aligning to TRBD1. V lost 4 bases to trimming and J lost 6 bases; unmatched junction nucleotides: 12. Germline assignment: CDR1 SGHNT and CDR2 YYREEE (reference sequence). The CDR3 sequence is 15 residues long. This CDR3 reads CASSLTGQEDSEAFF. As DNA, the CDR3 is TGTGCCAGCAGCCTTACCGGACAGGAGGACTCTGAAGCTTTCTTT.

Comment on this clonotype: This clone may be a read error of a much larger clone one base away. V is TRBV24-1 and J is TRBJ2-5; D possibly uses TRBD1 or TRBD2 (6 bases each). Germline V gene sequence: CDR1 KGHDR, CDR2 SFDVKD. CDR3 length equals 16 residues. This CDR3 is CAASDWGAEGQETQYF. The CDR3 nucleotides are TGTGCCGCCAGTGATTGGGGGGCGGAGGGTCAAGAGACCCAGTACTTC.

A remark on this clonotype: It may be a read error: a sequence one base away is much more abundant. V is TRBV20-1 and J is TRBJ1-1; a possible D gene is TRBD1 (6 bases). The germline V gene has CDR1 DFQATT and CDR2 SNEGSKA (reference sequence). V was shortened by 8 bases and J by 4 bases, with 14 bases between the two germline ends. The CDR3 runs 12 residues. CDR3 nucleotides: TGCAGTCCATGTCAGGGGTTCACTGAAGCTTTCTTT. Its protein product is CSPCQGFTEAFF.